Listed here are 8 T cell receptor beta chains from one sample, sequenced in a study of blood T cells in healthy people across ages (dated by TCRdb to between 2014 and 2016). Library generation was performed with 5' RACE. The run used an Illumina HiSeq 2500. A second PCR of about 6 to 12 cycles was performed with a sample-barcoded 5' primer and a J-beta primer mix. TCRdb itself trimmed the public reads at Q25 with fastp, ran MiXCR and retained productive beta chains. Rows are combined by CDR3 protein, so each entry shows the most common genes and DNA. This sample has 750,000 to 950,000 distinct CDR3 sequences in its table, and 20% to 30% of those were observed once. The top ten clonotypes cover 3% of the sample. These data also featured in a second study, about T cells of mothers and their children.

Sample: blood. These receptors were collected from a boy younger than 18 in good health.

The V call is TRBV19, the J call TRBJ2-1, with no clear D. The CDR3 spans 11 residues. The germline V and J ends were trimmed by 4 bases and 7 bases, with 5 bases remaining between them. Per the germline V gene, CDR1 is LNHDA and CDR2 is SQIVND (reference sequence). CDR3 sequence reads: CASSTINEQFF. The CDR3, as DNA: TGTGCCAGTAGTACCATAAATGAGCAGTTCTTC.

V is TRBV7-8 and J is TRBJ2-5; 11 bases align to TRBD1. The V and J ends lost 1 base and 5 bases, in that order; junction bases with no gene match: 3. The CDR3 has 15 residues. The germline CDR1 and CDR2 sequences are SGHVS and FQNEAQ. CDR3 nucleotides: TGTGCCAGCAGCTTAGAAGGGACAGGGGGGGAGACCCAGTACTTC. Translation: CASSLEGTGGETQYF.

This clonotype was found once. The V call is TRBV7-6, the J call TRBJ2-3; the D gene is possibly TRBD2 (5 bases). Trimming shortened V by 3 bases and J by 2 bases, and 18 bases separated the two germline ends. The length of the CDR3 is 17 residues. The germline CDR1 and CDR2 sequences are SGHVS and FNYEAQ. The CDR3 region has the DNA TGTGCCAGCAGCTTCCCCGACAAGAGGAGGTACACAGATACGCAGTATTTT. This encodes CASSFPDKRRYTDTQYF. Drawing the rest from reference TRBV7-6 and TRBJ2-3, the complete variable domain is GAGVSQSPRYKVTKRGQDVALRCDPISGHVSLYWYRQALGQGPEFLTYFNYEAQQDKSGLPNDRFSAERPEGSISTLTIQRTEQRDSAMYRCASSFPDKRRYTDTQYFGPGTRLTVL.

This clonotype was detected a few times. The chain links TRBV24-1 to TRBJ2-5; D might be TRBD2 (5 bases). This CDR3 spans 17 amino acids. V was trimmed by 4 bases and J by 1 base, leaving 18 bases between them. The germline V gene encodes CDR1 KGHDR and CDR2 SFDVKD. CDR3 sequence (DNA): TGTGCCACCAGTGACACCCAACGGGAACCTATCCAAGAGACCCAGTACTTC. Translation gives CATSDTQREPIQETQYF.

The CDR3 loop is CASSPMDGGDTQYF. CDR3 nucleotides: TGTGCCAGCAGTCCAATGGACGGTGGAGATACGCAGTATTTT. The rearrangement links TRBV6-5 to TRBJ2-3; D not resolved. This CDR3 is 14 amino acids long. Germline assignment: CDR1 MNHEY and CDR2 SVGAGI. V was pared by 5 bases and J by 5 bases, with 14 bases between.

The chain combines TRBV4-1 with TRBJ2-1, with 7 bases identical to TRBD2. The DNA end is more similar to TRBJ2-7, so the J call may be wrong. This CDR3 region has 15 residues. Germline V gives CDR1 MGHRA, CDR2 YSYEKL. The CDR3 here is CASSPNWGGGYEQYF. Here the CDR3 DNA reads TGCGCCAGCAGCCCCAATTGGGGGGGAGGCTACGAGCAGTACTTC.

This clonotype was observed once. This sequence joins TRBV4-1 and TRBJ1-2; D possibly corresponds to TRBD1 (6 bases). CDR3 size: 16 residues. The germline CDR1 and CDR2 sequences are MGHRA and YSYEKL. V was pared by 6 bases and J by 4 bases, with 21 bases between. This chain's CDR3 is CASRGGQSGGAYGYTF. In DNA form, the CDR3 reads TGCGCCAGCAGAGGCGGACAGAGCGGTGGAGCCTATGGCTACACCTTC.

This chain uses TRBV15 with TRBJ1-5, with D tentatively TRBD1 (6 bases). V was pared by 3 bases and J by 6 bases, with 9 bases between. CDR1 and CDR2 from the germline V gene are LNHNV and YYDKDF (reference sequence). CDR3 length: 13 amino acids. CDR3 amino acids: CATSSEGGQPQHF. The CDR3 DNA is TGTGCCACCAGCAGTGAGGGGGGTCAGCCCCAGCATTTT.